This T cell receptor (beta chain) was obtained from a study of cytomegalovirus exposure and HLA in healthy donors. Study-level findings and limits: Follow-up analysis later connected one missense variant in DCLRE1C with trimming of TCR beta V- and J-genes. With high specificity and sensitivity, the classifier reportedly diagnosed cytomegalovirus status.

PCR primers comprised 60 Vbeta and 13 Jbeta primers. Only in-frame clones appear in the TCRdb table, and some are missing; sequencing was by immunoSEQ multiplex PCR. Its table lists tens of thousands of clones. Points on this clone: As yet, its antigen is unknown.

The V end lost 2 bases, the J end lost 3 bases, and 13 bases lay between the germline ends. CDR3 length: 16 residues. Looked up from germline, CDR1 is SNHLY and CDR2 is FYNNEI. This TCR was recovered from a man younger than 30 in good health and CMV-seropositive. The genes are TRBV2 and TRBJ1-4; D gene unclear. Material: PBMCs. CDR3 sequence: CASSENRGFANEKLFF. The CDR3 DNA is TGTGCCAGCAGTGAAAATCGGGGATTCGCTAATGAAAAACTGTTTTTT.